This T cell receptor beta chain derives from a study of beta chain features in type 1 diabetes. Study as a whole: Cell yields, age and gender were similar between patients and healthy donors. Over all samples combined, fewer than 140,000,000 sorted cells were examined. Study results and caveats: Within each of all four CD4+ subsets, Type 1 diabetes patients had TCRB CDR3s that were moderately but significantly shorter. Patients' naive, central memory and Treg TCRB repertoires seemed closer to one another than those of healthy donors.

On this clone: Antigen unknown.

What was sequenced were expressed TCRB transcripts, since all of the isolated RNA had been reverse transcribed. Clones were sequenced by immunoSEQ multiplex PCR, and TCRdb holds only the in-frame ones, with some missing. This sample has 400,000 to 500,000 clones, with more than 11% found just once. Trimming pared 5 bases from V and 8 bases from J, leaving 15 bases between. CDR3 length: 13 residues. CDR1 and CDR2 from the germline V gene are SGHTA and FQGTGA. The genes are TRBV7-3 and TRBJ1-2, with D unresolved. Sequencing used naive CD4+ T cells from blood. The TCR comes from a man aged 30-40 years in good health. CDR3 nucleotide sequence: TGTGCCAGCAGCCCTGGGCCCGAAGACGGCTACACCTTC. It codes for CASSPGPEDGYTF.